The rows below give T cell receptor beta chains drawn from one sample of a study of blood T cell repertoires in COVID-19. The data were produced by immunoSEQ multiplex PCR, yet TCRdb's version contains in-frame clones alone and is incomplete. In the table there are about 60,000 clones, around 89% of which are singletons. Sequencing was performed on peripheral blood. These receptors came from a man between 60 and 70 years old with acute or convalescent COVID-19. Both conserved end residues are part of each CDR3. The order of the fields is clone size, V gene, D gene, CDR3 length, J gene, CDR3 protein, CDR3 DNA. A D gene is named only where the DNA matches it firmly. Not every row has a clone size; where given, it reads once, few, many or a size class.

abundance: few; v_gene: TRBV25-1; d_gene: TRBD1; len: 14; j_gene: TRBJ1-1; CDR3aa: CASSDRVMNTEAFF; CDR3nt: TGTGCCAGCAGCGACAGGGTTATGAACACTGAAGCTTTCTTT
abundance: NA; v_gene: TRBV10-2; d_gene: NA; len: 11; j_gene: TRBJ2-1; CDR3aa: CASGDNNEQFF; CDR3nt: TGCGCCAGCGGTGACAACAATGAGCAGTTCTTC
abundance: NA; v_gene: TRBV5-6; d_gene: TRBD1; len: 13; j_gene: TRBJ1-1; CDR3aa: CASSQDRGREAFF; CDR3nt: TGTGCCAGCAGCCAGGACAGGGGGCGGGAAGCTTTCTTT
abundance: NA; v_gene: TRBV15; d_gene: NA; len: 14; j_gene: TRBJ1-6; CDR3aa: CATSSPNRNSPLHF; CDR3nt: TGTGCCACCAGCAGCCCAAACAGAAATTCACCCCTCCACTTT
abundance: NA; v_gene: TRBV6-5; d_gene: NA; len: 13; j_gene: TRBJ1-5; CDR3aa: CASSPVSNQPQHF; CDR3nt: TGTGCCTCCTCCCCCGTTAGCAATCAGCCCCAGCATTTT
abundance: NA; v_gene: TRBV20-1; d_gene: TRBD2; len: 15; j_gene: TRBJ2-3; CDR3aa: CSASRQRGATDTQYF; CDR3nt: TGCAGTGCTAGTCGCCAGCGGGGGGCCACAGATACGCAGTATTTT
abundance: NA; v_gene: TRBV7-2; d_gene: TRBD1; len: 17; j_gene: TRBJ2-3; CDR3aa: CASSTNLLTGTTDTQYF; CDR3nt: TGTGCCAGCAGCACTAACCTGTTGACAGGGACCACAGATACGCAGTATTTT
abundance: NA; v_gene: TRBV27; d_gene: NA; len: 17; j_gene: TRBJ1-1; CDR3aa: CASRSLKNQGVNTEAFF; CDR3nt: TGTGCCAGCAGAAGTTTAAAGAACCAGGGCGTGAACACTGAAGCTTTCTTT
abundance: NA; v_gene: TRBV3-1/TRBV3-2; d_gene: TRBD1; len: 15; j_gene: TRBJ1-2; CDR3aa: CASSQGGQGAWGYTF; CDR3nt: TGTGCCAGCAGCCAAGGGGGACAGGGGGCCTGGGGCTACACCTTC
abundance: NA; v_gene: TRBV4-2; d_gene: TRBD1; len: 16; j_gene: TRBJ1-2; CDR3aa: CASSPLGQGAIYGYTF; CDR3nt: TGTGCCAGCAGCCCACTAGGACAGGGGGCCATCTATGGCTACACCTTC
abundance: NA; v_gene: TRBV30; d_gene: TRBD1; len: 15; j_gene: TRBJ1-1; CDR3aa: CAWTRGQGAATEAFF; CDR3nt: TGTGCCTGGACCCGGGGACAGGGGGCCGCCACTGAAGCTTTCTTT
abundance: NA; v_gene: TRBV5-6; d_gene: TRBD2; len: 18; j_gene: TRBJ2-2; CDR3aa: CASRGLAGSAGGTGELFF; CDR3nt: TGTGCCAGCAGGGGACTAGCGGGATCCGCGGGAGGGACCGGGGAGCTGTTTTTT
abundance: NA; v_gene: TRBV7-7; d_gene: NA; len: 16; j_gene: TRBJ2-2; CDR3aa: CASSLLERANTGELFF; CDR3nt: TGTGCTAGCAGCTTACTGGAGCGGGCGAACACCGGGGAGCTGTTTTTT
abundance: NA; v_gene: TRBV7-2; d_gene: NA; len: 14; j_gene: TRBJ2-3; CDR3aa: CASSPQYSTDTQYF; CDR3nt: TGTGCCAGCAGCCCTCAGTACAGCACAGATACGCAGTATTTT
abundance: NA; v_gene: TRBV29-1; d_gene: TRBD1; len: 16; j_gene: TRBJ1-1; CDR3aa: CSVDLASGTGGTEAFF; CDR3nt: TGCAGCGTTGACCTTGCATCCGGGACAGGGGGAACTGAAGCTTTCTTT
abundance: NA; v_gene: TRBV27; d_gene: NA; len: 14; j_gene: TRBJ2-2; CDR3aa: CASSLTLNTGELFF; CDR3nt: TGTGCCAGCAGTTTGACACTGAACACCGGGGAGCTGTTTTTT
abundance: NA; v_gene: TRBV7-2; d_gene: NA; len: 15; j_gene: TRBJ2-7; CDR3aa: CASSLALAGTYEQYF; CDR3nt: TGTGCCAGCAGCTTAGCGCTGGCGGGAACCTACGAGCAGTACTTC
abundance: NA; v_gene: TRBV5-6; d_gene: TRBD1; len: 14; j_gene: TRBJ2-5; CDR3aa: CASRDDRDQETQYF; CDR3nt: TGTGCCAGCAGGGATGACAGGGACCAAGAGACCCAGTACTTC
abundance: NA; v_gene: TRBV7-9; d_gene: NA; len: 15; j_gene: TRBJ2-7; CDR3aa: CASSFGAGVIREQYF; CDR3nt: TGTGCCAGCAGCTTTGGGGCAGGGGTTATACGAGAACAGTACTTC
abundance: NA; v_gene: TRBV14; d_gene: NA; len: 17; j_gene: TRBJ2-2; CDR3aa: CASSPLPRGVGTGELFF; CDR3nt: TGTGCCAGCAGCCCCCTCCCCCGGGGAGTCGGCACCGGGGAGCTGTTTTTT
abundance: once; v_gene: TRBV14; d_gene: NA; len: 13; j_gene: TRBJ1-1; CDR3aa: CASSHGRNTEAFF; CDR3nt: TGTGCCAGCAGCCACGGGAGGAACACTGAAGCTTTCTTT
abundance: NA; v_gene: TRBV19; d_gene: TRBD2; len: 15; j_gene: TRBJ2-1; CDR3aa: CASSALAGGFNEQFF; CDR3nt: TGTGCCAGTAGTGCCTTAGCGGGAGGCTTCAATGAGCAGTTCTTC
abundance: NA; v_gene: TRBV5-1; d_gene: TRBD1; len: 15; j_gene: TRBJ1-1; CDR3aa: CASSSLGQGGTEAFF; CDR3nt: TGCGCCAGCAGCTCCCTTGGACAGGGGGGCACTGAAGCTTTCTTT
abundance: few; v_gene: TRBV30; d_gene: NA; len: 19; j_gene: TRBJ1-6; CDR3aa: CAWSYFSGDSGSYNSPLHF; CDR3nt: TGTGCCTGGAGCTACTTTTCGGGTGATTCAGGGTCCTATAATTCACCCCTCCACTTT
abundance: NA; v_gene: TRBV7-9; d_gene: NA; len: 16; j_gene: TRBJ1-2; CDR3aa: CASSLNPGPLNYGYTF; CDR3nt: TGTGCCAGCAGCTTGAACCCAGGGCCTCTTAACTATGGCTACACCTTC
abundance: NA; v_gene: TRBV7-2; d_gene: NA; len: 15; j_gene: TRBJ2-7; CDR3aa: CASSLEEGGPYEQYF; CDR3nt: TGTGCCAGCAGCTTAGAGGAGGGTGGTCCATACGAGCAGTACTTC
abundance: NA; v_gene: TRBV6-5; d_gene: NA; len: 14; j_gene: TRBJ2-5; CDR3aa: CASNGGMSQETQYF; CDR3nt: TGTGCCAGCAACGGGGGAATGAGCCAAGAGACCCAGTACTTC
abundance: NA; v_gene: TRBV29-1; d_gene: NA; len: 15; j_gene: TRBJ1-1; CDR3aa: CSVEDLGWRGTEAFF; CDR3nt: TGCAGCGTTGAAGATCTCGGGTGGCGGGGCACTGAAGCTTTCTTT
abundance: NA; v_gene: TRBV19; d_gene: NA; len: 13; j_gene: TRBJ1-1; CDR3aa: CASKSPKISEAFF; CDR3nt: TGTGCCAGTAAAAGCCCAAAGATTTCTGAAGCTTTCTTT
abundance: NA; v_gene: TRBV7-9; d_gene: NA; len: 12; j_gene: TRBJ1-2; CDR3aa: CASIGGNYGYTF; CDR3nt: TGTGCCAGCATTGGGGGGAACTATGGCTACACCTTC
abundance: NA; v_gene: TRBV30; d_gene: TRBD1; len: 15; j_gene: TRBJ1-3; CDR3aa: CAWSLQGGTGNTIYF; CDR3nt: TGTGCCTGGAGCCTACAGGGGGGTACTGGAAACACCATATATTTT
abundance: NA; v_gene: TRBV2; d_gene: TRBD1; len: 14; j_gene: TRBJ1-1; CDR3aa: CASSSGTGTIEAFF; CDR3nt: TGTGCCAGCAGTTCCGGGACAGGAACCATTGAAGCTTTCTTT
abundance: NA; v_gene: TRBV7-3; d_gene: NA; len: 16; j_gene: TRBJ1-2; CDR3aa: CASSLTAQGTTYGYTF; CDR3nt: TGTGCCAGCAGCTTAACGGCGCAGGGGACAACCTATGGCTACACCTTC
abundance: once; v_gene: TRBV19; d_gene: NA; len: 15; j_gene: TRBJ2-3; CDR3aa: CASSILTGGADTQYF; CDR3nt: TGTGCCAGTAGTATACTCACAGGGGGGGCAGATACGCAGTATTTT
abundance: once; v_gene: TRBV5-5; d_gene: TRBD2; len: 15; j_gene: TRBJ2-1; CDR3aa: CASSLYQRDFNEQFF; CDR3nt: TGTGCCAGCAGCTTGTACCAGCGGGACTTTAATGAGCAGTTCTTC
abundance: NA; v_gene: TRBV3-1/TRBV3-2; d_gene: NA; len: 18; j_gene: TRBJ1-6; CDR3aa: CASSQAGGEGSYNSPLHF; CDR3nt: TGTGCCAGCAGCCAAGCTGGGGGGGAGGGCTCCTATAATTCACCCCTCCACTTT
abundance: NA; v_gene: TRBV5-6; d_gene: NA; len: 14; j_gene: TRBJ2-4; CDR3aa: CASSALARKNIQYF; CDR3nt: TGTGCCAGCAGCGCCTTAGCGCGGAAAAACATTCAGTACTTC
abundance: NA; v_gene: TRBV6-5; d_gene: TRBD2; len: 13; j_gene: TRBJ2-1; CDR3aa: CASDSGRSNEQFF; CDR3nt: TGTGCCAGCGATAGCGGGAGGTCCAATGAGCAGTTCTTC
abundance: NA; v_gene: TRBV14; d_gene: TRBD1; len: 15; j_gene: TRBJ2-2; CDR3aa: CASSQDRGNTGELFF; CDR3nt: TGTGCCAGCAGCCAGGACAGGGGGAACACCGGGGAGCTGTTTTTT
abundance: NA; v_gene: TRBV5-8; d_gene: NA; len: 14; j_gene: TRBJ1-1; CDR3aa: CASSLGGGRAEAFF; CDR3nt: TGTGCCAGCAGCCTGGGGGGAGGACGAGCTGAAGCTTTCTTT
abundance: NA; v_gene: TRBV4-1; d_gene: TRBD1; len: 18; j_gene: TRBJ2-2; CDR3aa: CASSQGGTGGANTGELFF; CDR3nt: TGCGCCAGCAGCCAAGGGGGGACAGGGGGCGCGAACACCGGGGAGCTGTTTTTT
abundance: NA; v_gene: TRBV10-3; d_gene: TRBD1; len: 17; j_gene: TRBJ1-1; CDR3aa: CAISESYRGPGNTEAFF; CDR3nt: TGTGCCATCAGTGAGTCCTACAGGGGGCCAGGGAACACTGAAGCTTTCTTT